This is a list of T cell receptor beta chains from one sample in a study of OX40 agonist ivuxolimab in advanced cancers. Only in-frame clones appear in the TCRdb table, and some are missing; sequencing was by immunoSEQ multiplex PCR. The table includes 60,000 to 85,000 clones, around 92% detected once. Source: CD4+ or CD8+ T cells sorted from blood, taken in a trial of the OX40 agonist ivuxolimab. All receptors come from an adult with an advanced solid tumor such as melanoma, head and neck, liver or kidney cancer. CDR3s include the opening cysteine and the closing phenylalanine or tryptophan. A D gene is named only where the DNA matches it firmly. Size tells how often a clone was seen (once, few, many) or the class of an expanded clone, and some rows leave it out.

TRBD1,TRBJ2-7,NA,TRBV4-1,TGCGCCAGCAGCCCTACGGGGCAGGGGGCCTACGAGCAGTACTTC,CASSPTGQGAYEQYF
NA,TRBJ2-7,NA,TRBV27,TGTGCCAGCACCTTCAGGGGCGAGCAGTACTTC,CASTFRGEQYF
NA,TRBJ2-5,NA,TRBV9,TGTGCCAGCAGCGCCGCCCGGTTGGGGCAAGAGACCCAGTACTTC,CASSAARLGQETQYF
NA,TRBJ2-7,NA,TRBV11-2,TGTGCCAGCAGCTTAGGTCTCTTGGAGCAGTACTTC,CASSLGLLEQYF
NA,TRBJ2-7,NA,TRBV11-2,TGTGCCAGCAGCTTAACAGAATGGGGCTACGAGCAGTACTTC,CASSLTEWGYEQYF
NA,TRBJ1-1,NA,TRBV10-3,TGTGCCATCAGCGAGCCGGGACAGAACACTGAAGCTTTCTTT,CAISEPGQNTEAFF
NA,TRBJ2-3,NA,TRBV11-3,TGTGCCAGCAGCTCGAAAATACCCCGGGTGGGGGATTGGGGGTCAGATACGCAGTATTTT,CASSSKIPRVGDWGSDTQYF
NA,TRBJ2-7,NA,TRBV27,TGTGCCAGCAGTTTCATAGGACAGTTGACCTACGAGCAGTACTTC,CASSFIGQLTYEQYF
NA,TRBJ2-5,NA,TRBV29-1,TGCAGCGTTAGGGGGGATGGAGAGACCCAGTACTTC,CSVRGDGETQYF
NA,TRBJ2-5,NA,TRBV29-1,TGCAGCGGCACCCCGGGACAAGAGGGGGAGACCCAGTACTTC,CSGTPGQEGETQYF
NA,TRBJ1-1,NA,TRBV7-8,TGTGCCAGCAGCTTAGGTATATCGGACACTGAAGCTTTCTTT,CASSLGISDTEAFF
NA,TRBJ2-3,NA,TRBV10-1,TGCGCCAGCAGTGGGAGTTTCCTCACAGATACGCAGTATTTT,CASSGSFLTDTQYF
NA,TRBJ1-6,NA,TRBV5-6,TGTGCCAGCAGCTTGGGCGGGTCTTGGTCGAATTCACCCCTCCACTTT,CASSLGGSWSNSPLHF
NA,TRBJ2-1,NA,TRBV27,TGTGCCAGCAGTACCCGGGAAGGGGGGCGTCACAATGAGCAGTTCTTC,CASSTREGGRHNEQFF
NA,TRBJ2-7,NA,TRBV10-3,TGTGCCATCAGTGAAGGGATCGAGCAGTACTTC,CAISEGIEQYF
TRBD1,TRBJ2-6,NA,TRBV5-1,TGCGCCAGCAGAACCGGGACAGGGGACCCCGTCCTGACTTTC,CASRTGTGDPVLTF
NA,TRBJ2-2,NA,TRBV13,TGTGCCAGCAGCACAGAGGGACTGGCGAACACCGGGGAGCTGTTTTTT,CASSTEGLANTGELFF
TRBD2,TRBJ2-1,NA,TRBV27,TGTGCCAGCAGTTGGATAGCGGGGGGCCTTAGGAATGAGCAGTTCTTC,CASSWIAGGLRNEQFF
NA,TRBJ1-1,NA,TRBV6-6,TGTGCCAGCAGCCACGGGACACGGGTATTTGGTGAAGCTTTCTTT,CASSHGTRVFGEAFF
TRBD2,TRBJ2-5,once,TRBV6-5,TGTGCCAGCAGTTACCGGGGGGGGCAAGAGACCCAGTACTTC,CASSYRGGQETQYF
NA,TRBJ1-1,NA,TRBV6-5,TGTGCCAGCAGTTACTCGGGGTGGGTCCCGGGCACTGAAGCTTTCTTT,CASSYSGWVPGTEAFF
TRBD1,TRBJ1-2,NA,TRBV9,TGTGCCAGCAGCGTAAGCCTCGACAGGGTTTATGGCTACACCTTC,CASSVSLDRVYGYTF
TRBD1,TRBJ1-4,NA,TRBV9,TGTGCCAGCAGCGCAACCGGGACAGGGAATGAAAAACTGTTTTTT,CASSATGTGNEKLFF
TRBD1,TRBJ2-7,NA,TRBV13,TGTGCCAGCAGCGCCGAGGGGGCCTCCTACGAGCAGTACTTC,CASSAEGASYEQYF
TRBD2,TRBJ2-7,once,TRBV10-3,TGTGCCATCAGTGAGTCGGGAAGCGGGGGCGTATCCTACGAGCAGTACTTC,CAISESGSGGVSYEQYF
NA,TRBJ2-2,NA,TRBV7-9,TGTGCCAGCAGTGTTGGATTGGACGGGGAGCTGTTTTTT,CASSVGLDGELFF
TRBD2,TRBJ2-5,NA,TRBV4-1,TGCGCCAGCAGCCCTAGGAGCGGGGGACAAGAGACCCAGTACTTC,CASSPRSGGQETQYF
TRBD1,TRBJ1-1,NA,TRBV27,TGTGCCAGCAGGCACCCCGACAGGGAGGCTTTCTTT,CASRHPDREAFF
TRBD1,TRBJ2-7,NA,TRBV6-6,TGTGCCAGCACCCACCGGGACAGAGCCTACGAGCAGTACTTC,CASTHRDRAYEQYF
TRBD1,TRBJ1-2,NA,TRBV5-8,TGTGCCAGCAGCCTAAGACAGGGCGCGTTTGACGGCTACACCTTC,CASSLRQGAFDGYTF
TRBD1,TRBJ2-5,NA,TRBV29-1,TGCAGCGTTGAAGATCCCTCAGGGACAGTGAACCAAGAGACCCAGTACTTC,CSVEDPSGTVNQETQYF
TRBD1,TRBJ1-3,NA,TRBV27,TGTGCCAGCAGTTTCTACAGGGGTGACACCATATATTTT,CASSFYRGDTIYF
NA,TRBJ2-7,NA,TRBV28,TGTGCCAGCAGCGGGACTGGGACGATCTACGAGCAGTACTTC,CASSGTGTIYEQYF
NA,TRBJ2-7,NA,TRBV19,TGTGCCAGTAGTATAAACGGCTACGAGCAGTACTTC,CASSINGYEQYF
TRBD1,TRBJ2-7,once,TRBV4-1,TGCGCCAGCAGCCAACCGGCCGGGACAGGGGTCGGCGAGCAGTACTTC,CASSQPAGTGVGEQYF
NA,TRBJ2-2,NA,TRBV6-4,TGTGCCAGCGGGGTTTCGGGGACCGGGGAGCTGTTTTTT,CASGVSGTGELFF
NA,TRBJ2-2,NA,TRBV19,TGTGCCAGTAGCTTCATCTTGGAGCGGGCTGGGGACGGGGAGCTGTTTTTT,CASSFILERAGDGELFF
NA,TRBJ2-3,NA,TRBV6-5,TGTGCCAGCAGTAGGGAGAGTCCAGATACGCAGTATTTT,CASSRESPDTQYF
NA,TRBJ2-1,NA,TRBV27,TGTGCCAGCACTTCACACAATCTCTACAATGAGCAGTTCTTC,CASTSHNLYNEQFF
TRBD2,TRBJ2-7,NA,TRBV27,TGTGCCAGCAGTGTAACGGGGGGGGCCTACGAGCAGTACTTC,CASSVTGGAYEQYF
NA,TRBJ2-1,once,TRBV4-1,TGCGCCAGCAGCCACCTTGACGGACCCCCAGGGAATGAGCAGTTCTTC,CASSHLDGPPGNEQFF
TRBD2,TRBJ2-2,NA,TRBV6-4,TGTGCCAGCAGTGACGGTAGCGGGGTTAGCACCGGGGAGCTGTTTTTT,CASSDGSGVSTGELFF
TRBD2,TRBJ2-3,NA,TRBV13,TGTGCCAGCAGCTTAGGAGCGGGGGGACTCGATACGCAGTATTTT,CASSLGAGGLDTQYF
NA,TRBJ1-1,NA,TRBV19,TGTGCCAGTAGTATGTCTAAACAGGGTAGGACTGAAGCTTTCTTT,CASSMSKQGRTEAFF
NA,TRBJ1-1,NA,TRBV27,TGTGCCAGCAGTTTAGAGGTAAAGGGCACTGAAGCTTTCTTT,CASSLEVKGTEAFF
TRBD1,TRBJ1-1,NA,TRBV18,TGTGCCAGCTCCGAGGACAGGGTTACTGAAGCTTTCTTT,CASSEDRVTEAFF
NA,TRBJ1-6,NA,TRBV4-1,TGCGCCAGTAGCCAAGAACCACAGGGATATAATTCACCCCTCCACTTT,CASSQEPQGYNSPLHF
NA,TRBJ2-1,NA,TRBV14,TGTGCCAGCAGCCCCTCATCGTGGACGGCAGCGTTCTTC,CASSPSSWTAAFF
TRBD1,TRBJ2-7,NA,TRBV6-1,TGTGCCAGCAGTGAATGGGCCGTTGGACAGGGGGCGTCCTACGAGCAGTACTTC,CASSEWAVGQGASYEQYF
TRBD1,TRBJ2-7,NA,TRBV5-1,TGCGCCAGCAGCTTGGTGACAGGGGGCCTCGACGAGCAGTACTTC,CASSLVTGGLDEQYF
TRBD2,TRBJ2-1,NA,TRBV27,TGTGCCAGCAGTTCGGGACTAGCGGGGGTCAATGAGCAGTTCTTC,CASSSGLAGVNEQFF
TRBD1,TRBJ1-5,once,TRBV27,TGTGCCAGCAGTTTAGTGACAGGGGGTGTGGGTCAGCCCCAGCATTTT,CASSLVTGGVGQPQHF
TRBD2,TRBJ2-1,NA,TRBV13,TGTGCCAGCAGCTTAGGGCTAGCGGGGAACAATGAGCAGTTCTTC,CASSLGLAGNNEQFF